This entry lists 30 T cell receptor beta chains sequenced from one sample in a study of blood T cell repertoires in COVID-19 (dated by TCRdb to the early 2020s). The library came from the immunoSEQ multiplex PCR assay. TCRdb retrieved this table from immuneACCESS and kept in-frame rearrangements only. Not all clones are present; in checked studies, unresolved V genes account for under half, and no reason is known for the remainder. In all, the sample holds 200,000 to 250,000 clones, and around 83% of those were seen once. The ten largest clones add up to 0.98% of the sample. The sample taken for sequencing was peripheral blood. These receptors all stem from a middle-aged man with acute or convalescent COVID-19.

The V call is TRBV7-2, the J call TRBJ1-5, with TRBD1 matching over 8 bases. The CDR3 spans 15 residues. J was trimmed by 7 bases and V by 7 bases; bases with no gene match: 12. Germline V gene lookup returns CDR1 SGHTA and CDR2 FQGNSA. CDR3 in amino acids: CASTPTTGVRQPQHF. CDR3 bases: TGTGCCAGCACCCCAACGACAGGGGTAAGGCAGCCCCAGCATTTT.

This clone came up once. J is TRBJ1-6 and V is TRBV11-2, with D possibly matching TRBD1 (5 bases). The CDR3 extends over 14 amino acids. Germline CDR1 SGHAT, CDR2 FQNNGV. Trimming removed 1 base from V and 7 bases from J, with 8 bases in between. CDR3 sequence (DNA): TGTGCCAGCAGCTTAGCAGGGTTGAATTCACCCCTCCACTTT. Protein sequence: CASSLAGLNSPLHF.

About this clone: This sample includes further DNA sequences coding for the same CDR3. The chain uses TRBV28 and TRBJ1-5; D might be TRBD1 (6 bases). The CDR3 is 15 amino acids. Germline V gene sequence: CDR1 MDHEN, CDR2 SYDVKM. V lost 5 bases to trimming and J lost 4 bases, with 15 bases between them. CDR3: CASSLAGGGNQPQHF. Written as DNA, the CDR3 is TGTGCCAGCAGTCTCGCTGGGGGCGGTAATCAGCCCCAGCATTTT.

This clone was recorded a few times. The chain recombines TRBV19 with TRBJ1-2; 7 bases map to TRBD1. In germline, CDR1 is LNHDA, CDR2 SQIVND (reference sequence). J lost 7 bases, V lost 3 bases, and 5 bases had no gene match. There are 13 residues in the CDR3. The CDR3: CASSITQGSGYTF. The CDR3 DNA sequence: TGTGCCAGTAGTATTACACAGGGGAGTGGCTACACCTTC.

This chain uses TRBV7-6 with TRBJ1-6; tentative D call: TRBD1 (6 bases). Germline V lookup: CDR1 SGHVS, CDR2 FNYEAQ. The CDR3 length is 15 residues. V shed 4 bases and J shed 5 bases, with 12 bases lying between them. CDR3 sequence: CASSYRQADNSPLHF. CDR3 nucleotide sequence: TGTGCCAGCAGCTATAGACAGGCGGATAATTCACCCCTCCACTTT. Drawing the rest from reference TRBV7-6 and TRBJ1-6, the complete variable domain is GAGVSQSPRYKVTKRGQDVALRCDPISGHVSLYWYRQALGQGPEFLTYFNYEAQQDKSGLPNDRFSAERPEGSISTLTIQRTEQRDSAMYRCASSYRQADNSPLHFGNGTRLTVT.

The chain combines TRBV7-6 with TRBJ2-3; no definite D call. The CDR3 sequence is 13 residues long. The V end lost 2 bases, the J end lost 3 bases, and 6 bases lay between the germline ends. CDR1 SGHVS and CDR2 FNYEAQ come from the germline V gene. The CDR3 protein is CASSLIMTDTQYF. The DNA for the CDR3 is TGTGCCAGCAGCTTAATTATGACAGATACGCAGTATTTT.

The rearrangement links TRBV11-2 to TRBJ1-6; TRBD1 might be the D (5 bases). V lost 4 bases, J lost 7 bases, and 11 bases lay in between. The CDR3 is 14 residues long. Germline V CDR1 and CDR2: SGHAT, FQNNGV. CDR3 protein: CASSWGEGNSPLHF. The CDR3 nucleotides read TGTGCCAGCAGCTGGGGGGAGGGGAATTCACCCCTCCACTTT.

CDR3 sequence reads: CASSARQGSSYNEQFF. In DNA, the CDR3 is TGTGCCAGCAGCGCCCGACAGGGGAGCTCCTACAATGAGCAGTTCTTC. This chain links TRBV14 with TRBJ2-1, with TRBD1 matching 8 bases. The CDR3 loop spans 16 amino acids. Trimming took 5 bases from V and 0 from J; bases not matched to a gene: 6. Germline CDR1 SGHDN, CDR2 FVKESK. Full variable domain (outside the CDR3, taken from reference TRBV14 and TRBJ2-1): EAGVTQFPSHSVIEKGQTVTLRCDPISGHDNLYWYRRVMGKEIKFLLHFVKESKQDESGMPNNRFLAERTGGTYSTLKVQPAELEDSGVYFCASSARQGSSYNEQFFGPGTRLTVL.

The rearrangement links TRBV9 to TRBJ1-6; the match to TRBD1 covers 7 bases. The CDR3 totals 15 residues. Germline V lookup: CDR1 SGDLS, CDR2 YYNGEE. Trimming took 3 bases from V and 10 from J; bases not matched to a gene: 10. CDR3 loop: CASSEEGAKRSPLHF. Here the CDR3 DNA reads TGTGCCAGCAGCGAAGAGGGGGCTAAAAGATCACCCCTCCACTTT. Full variable domain (rest looked up from reference TRBV9 and TRBJ1-6): DSGVTQTPKHLITATGQRVTLRCSPRSGDLSVYWYQQSLDQGLQFLIQYYNGEERAKGNILERFSAQQFPDLHSELNLSSLELGDSALYFCASSEEGAKRSPLHFGNGTRLTVT.

In regard to this clone: The sample carries other DNA sequences with the same CDR3. This rearrangement joins TRBV7-3 to TRBJ1-1; D remains unclear. Germline assignment: CDR1 SGHTA and CDR2 FQGTGA. V gave up 2 bases and J gave up 0 bases, with 7 bases separating them. The CDR3 length is 14 residues. The CDR3 DNA is TGTGCCAGCAGCTTAGGAGGGTTGAACACTGAAGCTTTCTTT. Amino acids: CASSLGGLNTEAFF.

The chain couples TRBV30 to TRBJ1-2; D is undetermined. The germline V and J ends were trimmed by 0 bases and 2 bases, with 7 bases remaining between them. The CDR3 has 13 residues. Per germline, CDR1 GTSNPN and CDR2 SVGIG (reference sequence). Here the CDR3 reads CAWSVAENYGYTF. CDR3 sequence (DNA): TGTGCCTGGAGTGTTGCAGAAAACTATGGCTACACCTTC.

The chain recombines TRBV28 with TRBJ1-5; D is possibly TRBD1 (5 bases). Between the trimmed V and J ends, which lost 6 bases and 7 bases, there was a span of 19 bases. Germline values: CDR1 MDHEN, CDR2 SYDVKM. There are 15 residues in the CDR3. CDR3 bases: TGTGCCAGCAGATGGGCGCTGGAGGGGCGACAGCCCCAGCATTTT. Translation: CASRWALEGRQPQHF.

This clone was seen only a few times. The chain employs TRBV4-1 and TRBJ2-4; 7 nucleotides match TRBD1. Germline CDR1 reads MGHRA; CDR2 reads YSYEKL. J was trimmed by 2 bases and V by 4 bases; bases with no gene match: 5. The length of the CDR3 is 15 residues. This CDR3 is CASSLGTAPKNIQYF. The CDR3 DNA is TGCGCCAGCAGCCTTGGGACAGCTCCCAAAAACATTCAGTACTTC.

This clone has just a few counts. This chain connects TRBV2 to TRBJ2-1, with a weak D call TRBD2 (5 bases). The ends were cut back, 8 bases at V and 8 bases at J, with 10 bases in the middle. Germline V lookup: CDR1 SNHLY, CDR2 FYNNEI. The CDR3 is 11 residues long. In nucleotides, the CDR3 is TGTGCCAGCGCTAGCAGGCATGAGCAGTTCTTC. Encoded protein: CASASRHEQFF.

This clone was picked up one time. This chain uses TRBV11-3 with TRBJ2-1; 8 nucleotides line up with TRBD2. Losses at the gene ends were 1 base for V and 7 bases for J; bases not matched to a gene: 6. Germline V gene lookup returns CDR1 SGHNT and CDR2 YENEEA. CDR3 size: 15 residues. The CDR3 DNA sequence: TGTGCCAGCAGCTTAGCTAGGAGCGGGGGAAATGAGCAGTTCTTC. Protein sequence: CASSLARSGGNEQFF.

The V and J genes are TRBV7-9 and TRBJ2-7, with D tentatively TRBD1 (5 bases). The CDR3 contains 14 residues. V was pared by 3 bases and J by 2 bases, with 11 bases between. Germline loops: CDR1 SEHNR, CDR2 FQNEAQ (reference sequence). The CDR3 DNA reads as TGTGCCAGCAGCTTGACAACCAGGGCCTACGAGCAGTACTTC. The encoded protein is CASSLTTRAYEQYF.

V and J are TRBV7-2 and TRBJ1-2; no firm D call. Trimming left V 2 bases short and J 0 bases short, with 7 bases between. CDR3 length equals 14 residues. CDR1 and CDR2 (germline): SGHTA, FQGNSA. The CDR3, as DNA: TGTGCCAGCAGCTTAAGAATAGCTAACTATGGCTACACCTTC. Translating gives CASSLRIANYGYTF. Variable domain in full (rest from reference TRBV7-2 and TRBJ1-2): GAGVSQSPSNKVTEKGKDVELRCDPISGHTALYWYRQSLGQGLEFLIYFQGNSAPDKSGLPSDRFSAERTGGSVSTLTIQRTQQEDSAVYLCASSLRIANYGYTFGSGTRLTVV.

The chain uses TRBV5-1 and TRBJ1-2, with D hard to call. The CDR3 covers 13 residues. The V end lost 2 bases, the J end lost 8 bases, and 13 bases lay between the germline ends. Germline lookup yields CDR1 SGHRS and CDR2 YFSETQ. For the CDR3, the DNA is TGCGCCAGCAGCTTAGAGGGTGGCGGGGGCTACACCTTC. Translating it yields CASSLEGGGGYTF.

This chain uses TRBV21-1 with TRBJ1-5; TRBD1 was called by the table and not checked on the DNA. TRBV21-1 is termed a pseudogene. The CDR3 length is 14 residues. The CDR3 sequence: CASSKTGLGQPQHF. CDR3 in DNA: TGTGCCAGCAGCAAAACAGGGTTAGGGCAGCCCCAGCATTTT.

The rearrangement joins TRBV11-2 to TRBJ1-1; D is perhaps TRBD1 (5 bases). Trimming removed 9 bases from V and 3 bases from J, with 14 bases in between. The CDR3 loop spans 13 amino acids. Germline V lookup: CDR1 SGHAT, CDR2 FQNNGV. The CDR3 region has the DNA TGTGCCAGTATAAGGGCAGGGTACACTGAAGCTTTCTTT. Its translation is CASIRAGYTEAFF.

The chain links TRBV25-1 to TRBJ1-1; the match to TRBD1 covers 7 bases. Germline V gives CDR1 MGHDK, CDR2 SYGVNS. Trimming took 5 bases from V and 2 from J; bases not matched to a gene: 2. This CDR3 comprises 13 residues. CDR3 loop: CASSRQGNTEAFF. CDR3 DNA: TGTGCCAGCAGTAGACAGGGTAACACTGAAGCTTTCTTT.

The CDR3 coding sequence is TGTGCCACCAGTGCTAACCGGGTGGGAGATACGCAGTATTTT. Residues: CATSANRVGDTQYF. This chain connects TRBV24-1 to TRBJ2-3; D remains ambiguous. The CDR3 consists of 14 residues. The ends were cut back, 5 bases at V and 5 bases at J, with 13 bases in the middle. CDR1 KGHDR and CDR2 SFDVKD come from the germline V gene.

The V gene is TRBV25-1, the J gene TRBJ1-1, with D hard to call. The CDR3 loop spans 13 amino acids. V lost 2 bases, J lost 1 base, and 5 bases lay in between. Germline-derived CDR1 and CDR2 are MGHDK and SYGVNS. The DNA of the CDR3 is TGTGCCAGCAGTGAACCAGGGAACACTGAAGCTTTCTTT. Translating gives CASSEPGNTEAFF. Full variable domain (outside the CDR3, taken from reference TRBV25-1 and TRBJ1-1): EADIYQTPRYLVIGTGKKITLECSQTMGHDKMYWYQQDPGMELHLIHYSYGVNSTEKGDLSSESTVSRIRTEHFPLTLESARPSHTSQYLCASSEPGNTEAFFGQGTRLTVV.

The V and J genes are TRBV3-1 (or the pseudogene TRBV3-2) and TRBJ1-2, with D possibly matching TRBD1 (5 bases). V was shortened by 7 bases and J by 4 bases, with 19 bases between the two germline ends. The CDR3 sequence is 15 residues long. Germline V gives CDR1 LGHDT, CDR2 YNNKEL (reference sequence). In DNA, the CDR3 is TGTGCCAGCACCCCGTCTACAGGTCCGACCTATGGCTACACCTTC. Protein product: CASTPSTGPTYGYTF.

V is TRBV15 and J is TRBJ1-5; D uncertain. The CDR3 covers 17 residues. V lost 0 bases, J lost 0 bases, and 12 bases lay in between. Germline loops: CDR1 LNHNV, CDR2 YYDKDF (reference sequence). CDR3 protein: CATSRDNRKVSNQPQHF. The CDR3 bases are TGTGCCACCAGCAGAGATAACAGAAAGGTTAGCAATCAGCCCCAGCATTTT.

The genes are TRBV29-1 and TRBJ2-4, with D possibly matching TRBD2 (5 bases). The CDR3 is 15 residues long. Trimming cost V 6 bases and J 1 base, with 16 bases left between them. The germline CDR1 and CDR2 sequences are SQVTM and ANQGSEA. The CDR3: CSVAVGSGAKNIQYF. The CDR3 DNA sequence: TGCAGCGTCGCTGTGGGGAGTGGGGCCAAAAACATTCAGTACTTC.

The chain links TRBV28 to TRBJ2-7; D might be TRBD1 (6 bases). Trimming stripped 5 bases from V and 2 bases from J, with 22 bases between. Germline V lookup: CDR1 MDHEN, CDR2 SYDVKM. The CDR3 loop spans 17 amino acids. The CDR3 DNA follows: TGTGCCAGCAGTGGGGTGGGGACACGCGGTGGGACCTACGAGCAGTACTTC. This codes for CASSGVGTRGGTYEQYF.

The rearrangement joins TRBV25-1 to TRBJ2-1; 9 bases are shared with TRBD1. CDR3 length equals 16 residues. Germline CDR1 reads MGHDK; CDR2 reads SYGVNS. Losses at the gene ends were 0 bases for V and 5 bases for J; bases not matched to a gene: 5. The DNA of the CDR3 is TGTGCCAGCAGTGAATATCGGGACAGGGAGAACAATGAGCAGTTCTTC. Its translation is CASSEYRDRENNEQFF.

The sample holds one count of this clone. The J gene is TRBJ1-1, the V gene TRBV12-3 or TRBV12-4, with D possibly being TRBD1 (5 bases). Trimming pared 5 bases from V and 11 bases from J, leaving 12 bases between. The CDR3 contains 11 residues. In DNA form, the CDR3 reads TGTGCCAGCAGTCCGGGGGTGATGGCTTTCTTT. It translates to CASSPGVMAFF.

The genes are TRBV7-9 and TRBJ1-4, with D possibly being TRBD1 (6 bases). The V end was cut by 7 bases, the J end by 8 bases, with 11 bases between. The CDR3 runs to 12 residues. In germline, CDR1 is SEHNR, CDR2 FQNEAQ (reference sequence). CDR3: CASTDRLEKLFF. The DNA for the CDR3 is TGTGCCAGCACCGACAGGTTGGAAAAACTGTTTTTT.